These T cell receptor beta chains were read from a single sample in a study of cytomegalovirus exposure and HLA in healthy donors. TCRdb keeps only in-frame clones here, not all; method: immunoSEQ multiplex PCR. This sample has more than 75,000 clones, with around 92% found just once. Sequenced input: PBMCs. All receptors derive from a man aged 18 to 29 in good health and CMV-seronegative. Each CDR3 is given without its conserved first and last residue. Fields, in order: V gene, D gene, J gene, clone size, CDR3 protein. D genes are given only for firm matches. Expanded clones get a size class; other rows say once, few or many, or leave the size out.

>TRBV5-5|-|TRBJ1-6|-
ASSLAVLTYNSPLH
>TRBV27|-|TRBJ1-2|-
ASSPQRTVGIYGYT
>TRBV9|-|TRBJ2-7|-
ASSVGGEVSYEQY
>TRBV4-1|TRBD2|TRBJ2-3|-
ASSHLIAGGRYTQY
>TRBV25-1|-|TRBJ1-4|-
ASSEYIGQRGEKLF
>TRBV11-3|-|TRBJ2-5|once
ASSSGQTQETQY
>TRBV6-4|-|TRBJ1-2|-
ASSVGAPGRNYGYT
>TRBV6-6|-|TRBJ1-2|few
ASSQTGSGHGYGYT
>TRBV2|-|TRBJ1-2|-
ASSLSVSYGYT
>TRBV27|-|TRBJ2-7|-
ASKVEEGLYEQY